This T cell receptor beta chain was captured by sequencing in a study of blood T cells in healthy people across ages. Donation came from healthy Caucasian individuals in Russia who were aged roughly 6 to 100. This clonotype has a handful of counts. A second roughly 7 to 12 cycle PCR used barcoded and J-beta primers. Each cDNA molecule was tagged by a template-switch adaptor with 12 random nucleotides. TCRdb used MiXCR to reprocess the 5' RACE reads, holding one entry per CDR3 protein. The sample includes 780,000 or so distinct CDR3 sequences, more than 50% of them seen just once. Trimming took off 4 bases at V and 3 bases at J, with 6 bases between the two ends. Germline-derived CDR1 and CDR2 are SQVTM and ANQGSEA. The CDR3 covers 11 residues.

Sequenced sample: blood. This receptor was obtained from a middle-aged man in good health. This chain connects TRBV29-1 to TRBJ1-2; D not certain. The DNA of the CDR3 is TGCAGCGTTGTACAGTACTATGGCTACACCTTC. Its protein is CSVVQYYGYTF. Full variable domain (remainder filled in from reference TRBV29-1 and TRBJ1-2): SAVISQKPSRDICQRGTSLTIQCQVDSQVTMMFWYRQQPGQSLTLIATANQGSEATYESGFVIDKFPISRPNLTFSTLTVSNMSPEDSSIYLCSVVQYYGYTFGSGTRLTVV.